This T cell receptor beta chain was captured in a study of cytomegalovirus exposure and HLA in healthy donors. Study-level points and caveats: Previous analysis showed most TCR beta V segments were productive about 87% or about 30% of the time.

PCR employed 60 Vbeta and 13 Jbeta primers. Data came from immunoSEQ multiplex PCR; TCRdb stores just in-frame clones and leaves some out. Seen here are 90,000 or so clones, about 75% observed once, and the top ten hold over 9%. While unrecorded immune exposures were likely, the donors were nominally healthy when sampled. The CDR3 totals 16 residues. Germline-derived CDR1 and CDR2 are LNHDA and SQIVND (reference sequence). V lost 6 bases and J lost 3; bases outside the gene matches: 10. In the case of this clone: Its antigen is unidentified.

V usage is TRBV19 and J usage is TRBJ2-2, with 7 bases matching TRBD1. The clonotype originates from a man in his thirties or forties in good health and CMV-seropositive. The specimen was PBMCs. In nucleotides, the CDR3 is TGTGCCAGTAGCGATCCCGGGACAGCCGACACCGGGGAGCTGTTTTTT. The encoded protein is CASSDPGTADTGELFF.